These 9 T cell receptor beta chains share one sample of origin, sequenced in a study of blood T cell repertoires in COVID-19. Profiling relied on immunoSEQ multiplex PCR, and the TCRdb table lists in-frame clones only, not all of them. This sample yields fewer than 200,000 clones, of which about 83% are seen a single time; about 1.6% belongs to the top ten. Sequenced material: peripheral blood. The receptors derive from a human donor in a cohort sampled during active COVID-19.

Comments on this clone: The limits of the CDR3 on the DNA are not certain, so only TCRdb's listed CDR3 is given. The rearrangement joins TRBV24-1 to TRBJ1-5. The CDR3 comprises 15 residues, both ends counted. Germline CDR1 is KGHDR and CDR2 is SFDVKD. CDR3 residues: CATSTSGGLEQPQHF.

In this sample, this clone turned up a few times. The rearrangement links TRBV7-9 to TRBJ1-1; 11 bases are shared with TRBD1. With V trimmed by 5 bases and J by 5 bases, 13 bases remained unmatched. The CDR3 runs 17 residues. From germline, CDR1 is SEHNR and CDR2 FQNEAQ (reference sequence). CDR3 sequence: CASSTSDRGPGETEAFF. In nucleotides, the CDR3 is TGTGCCAGCAGCACCTCGGACAGGGGGCCCGGGGAGACTGAAGCTTTCTTT.

The chain links TRBV7-2 to TRBJ1-5, with D possibly matching TRBD1 (5 bases). Germline CDR1 SGHTA, CDR2 FQGNSA. Trimming took 5 bases from V and 6 from J, leaving 14 bases between them. The CDR3 sequence is 14 residues long. CDR3 nucleotides: TGTGCCAGCAGCGAGGCCAGGGTTCGTCAGCCCCAGCATTTT. It translates to CASSEARVRQPQHF.

The genes are TRBV9 and TRBJ2-3; 8 bases align to TRBD2. Losses at the gene ends were 5 bases for V and 8 bases for J; bases not matched to a gene: 7. Germline CDR1 reads SGDLS; CDR2 reads YYNGEE. The CDR3 consists of 13 residues. The CDR3 is CASSLSGVPTQYF. DNA of the CDR3: TGTGCCAGCAGTCTTAGCGGGGTCCCTACGCAGTATTTT.

V is TRBV4-1 and J is TRBJ2-3, with 8 bases lining up with TRBD2. V dropped 4 bases and J dropped 6; count of bases not matched to a gene: 9. This CDR3 is built from 15 residues. Germline V gives CDR1 MGHRA, CDR2 YSYEKL. CDR3 sequence: CASSLVAGTQDTQYF. Written as DNA, the CDR3 is TGCGCCAGCAGCCTAGTAGCGGGGACTCAGGATACGCAGTATTTT.

This rearrangement joins TRBV7-9 to TRBJ2-6; TRBD1 is a possible D gene (6 bases). Germline CDR1 reads SEHNR; CDR2 reads FQNEAQ (reference sequence). CDR3 length: 19 amino acids. The V and J ends lost 5 bases and 0 bases respectively, with 20 bases between them. The CDR3 is CASSQRDTDRFSGANVLTF. As DNA, the CDR3 is TGTGCCAGCAGCCAAAGGGACACCGACCGATTCTCTGGGGCCAACGTCCTGACTTTC.

This chain connects TRBV28 to TRBJ2-7, with a weak D call TRBD2 (5 bases). This CDR3 has 17 residues. The germline V gene encodes CDR1 MDHEN and CDR2 SYDVKM. V was pared by 5 bases and J by 1 base, with 21 bases between. The CDR3 loop is CASSLLSWRRQSYEQYF. CDR3 in DNA: TGTGCCAGCAGTCTACTGTCTTGGAGGCGACAATCCTACGAGCAGTACTTC.

V usage is TRBV18 and J usage is TRBJ1-2; 9 nucleotides match TRBD1. The CDR3 length is 15 residues. The germline gives CDR1 KGHSH, CDR2 LQKENI. The V and J ends lost 0 bases and 5 bases, in that order; junction bases with no gene match: 4. The CDR3 reads CASSPPGQGFYGYTF. The DNA of the CDR3 is TGTGCCAGCTCACCACCGGGACAGGGATTTTATGGCTACACCTTC.

The J gene is TRBJ2-1, the V gene TRBV4-1, with a tentative D call TRBD2 (5 bases). This CDR3 has 17 residues. With 3 bases removed from V and 6 bases from J, the gap between germline ends came to 21 bases. Germline CDR1 reads MGHRA; CDR2 reads YSYEKL. The CDR3 reads CASSQGFLSGRGNEQFF. The CDR3 coding sequence is TGCGCCAGCAGCCAGGGGTTCCTTAGTGGGAGAGGCAATGAGCAGTTCTTC.